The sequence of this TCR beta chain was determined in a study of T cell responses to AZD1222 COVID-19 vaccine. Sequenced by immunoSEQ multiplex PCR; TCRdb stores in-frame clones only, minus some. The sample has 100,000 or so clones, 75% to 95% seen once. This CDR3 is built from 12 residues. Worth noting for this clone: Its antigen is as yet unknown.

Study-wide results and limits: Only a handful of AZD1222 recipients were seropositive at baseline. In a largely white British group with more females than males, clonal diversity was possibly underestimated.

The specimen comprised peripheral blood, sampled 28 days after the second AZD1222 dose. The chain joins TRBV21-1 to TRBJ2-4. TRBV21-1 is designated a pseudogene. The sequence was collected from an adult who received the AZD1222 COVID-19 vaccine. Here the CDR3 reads CAPALAKNIQYF. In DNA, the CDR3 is TGTGCCCCGGCGCTAGCCAAAAACATTCAGTACTTC.